This T cell receptor beta chain was identified during a study of shared clonotypes between healthy human individuals (TCRdb year 2020). For the wider study: The cohort comprised two women and a few men aged 18 to 49 years. Per donor, leukapheresis produced somewhere between about 0.9 and 9 billion PBMCs. For each donor, three plates each were used for CD4 naive and CD4 memory, two plates were used for CD8 naive, and one plate was used for CD8 memory. Libraries were prepared and TCR repertoires were sequenced by different laboratories using diverse techniques, in order to increase sequencing depth and limit assay-specific biases. To estimate repertoire size and how much clonotypes are shared between individuals, the study performed deep sequencing of blood TCR repertoires from roughly five healthy adults. What the work shows at the level of the full study, not this receptor alone: Sharing across several donors was observed for approximately 5% of naive CD4, under 4% of naive CD8, roughly 2.4% of memory CD4, and about 0.39% of memory CD8 clonotypes. Pairwise subsampling indicated that sequencing depth was expected to affect the degree of clonotype sharing among donors. Naive subsets generally had larger estimated clonotype richness than memory subsets did. Incomplete sequencing was indicated by rarefaction of sorted-subset datasets, despite the large sequencing depth. Because the study included a small number of donors, the genetic and exposure-history diversity represented was limited. Sampling was limited to blood, and TCR repertoires in tissue likely differ from TCR repertoires in blood. Clonotypes shared by all four sorted-subset donors showed higher generation probabilities than non-shared clonotypes.

Donors were healthy HIV-negative adults with no recently reported acute infections or vaccinations. Only Caucasian adults living in Nashville, Tennessee, USA were represented among the donors. CD4+ T cells were enriched through magnetic negative selection, after which naive cells were positively selected on CD45RA and the remaining negative fraction served as the memory subset. Blood was obtained by leukapheresis, after which PBMCs were separated by Ficoll-Histopaque density gradient centrifugation and cryopreserved in liquid nitrogen vapor phase. Analytical flow cytometry was used to check the purity and quantity of each magnetically sorted T cell population. Each sorted fraction had its genomic DNA isolated and then quantified by UV absorbance on a Nanodrop 2000c. Using the deep immunoSEQ assay, TCR CDR3 regions were amplified from genomic DNA by multiplex PCR. For each cell subset, the extracted genomic DNA was distributed evenly across all wells of several immunoSEQ 96-well plates, and each plate served as one replicate. For sorted subsets, approximately 0.2 ug of genomic DNA, equivalent to around 29,000 T cell genomes, went into each replicate PCR. Purified libraries were measured with a Qubit 3.0 fluorometer, size-checked on a Bioanalyzer 2100, and measured again with the KAPA Library Quantification kit. Each immunoSEQ 96-well plate was sequenced on its own single-read 150-cycle Illumina NextSeq 550 flow cell. In the source study's methods: Because the immunoSEQ output held only junctional sequences and lacked quality scores, the filtering could not match the filtering applied to full-length reads. To assign V/J genes and CDR3, sequences were annotated using PyIR, a Python wrapper for IgBLAST v1.9, with IMGT germline references. Reads with weak V/J assignments (E-value above 1e-6), missing CDR3, stop codons, out-of-frame junctions, or ambiguous translated residues were removed. V3J clonotypes were defined as sequences sharing an identical inferred V gene, J gene, and CDR3 amino acid sequence. To compute the percentage overlap between repertoires, the number of shared unique clonotypes was divided by the size of the smaller repertoire. Three approaches were used to assess repertoire richness: RTK rarefaction, the Chao1 estimator, and Recon v2.1 estimates of unobserved clonotypes. Generation probabilities were computed with OLGA for all TCRbeta clonotypes obtained by the gDNA method from a handful of donors. This is the immuneACCESS table as TCRdb keeps it, with only in-frame sequences that have V and J called. A part of the clones is gone; compared with another copy, unresolved V genes explain less than half, and the rest is unexplained. V and J calls and clone size are those listed in that table; D and trimming were worked out from the DNA. The sample table contains approximately 1.5 million clones; only one count was recorded for less than 99% of them. 0.36% of the sample lies in the top ten.

The CDR3 goes from the cysteine to the phenylalanine over 14 residues. The DNA shown is the 42-base CDR3, in frame from base 1. CDR1 and CDR2 were assigned from the germline V gene as SNHLY and FYNNEI. Of note for this clone: What this receptor recognizes is not known. The junction and the germline gene differ at one end; a read error may be behind it.

Sequences were obtained from naive CD4+ T cells sorted from blood. Taken with the paper, the label for cell subset or site translates to: CD45RA+ positively selected. The sequence derives from a man aged 30 to 45 in good health. The V and J genes are TRBV2 and TRBJ1-5; the D region possibly corresponds to TRBD1 (5 bases align). The sequence in DNA is TGTGCCAGCCGTGACAGAGAGGTGTATCAGCCCCAGCATTTT. This codes for CASRDREVYQPQHF.